The TCR beta chain described here comes from a study of T-cell reconstitution after alpha-beta-depleted transplantation in children. Regarding the study as a whole: Reports say that about two months after transplant, the alpha-beta T cells came out of several hundred graft clones that had expanded.

This clonotype was seen only a few times. The antigen is not known. The authors prepared the TCRbeta library with unique molecular identifiers. Each CDR3 protein is one row after TCRdb ran MiXCR on the PCR reads. Of about 610,000 distinct CDR3 sequences in the sample, approximately 30% are singletons; the top ten hold 35% to 40%. The CDR3 extends over 18 amino acids. Germline loops: CDR1 SNHLY, CDR2 FYNNEI. The germline V and J ends were trimmed by 0 bases and 6 bases, with 21 bases remaining between them. The rearrangement links TRBV2 to TRBJ2-1; D might be TRBD2 (6 bases). This clonotype originated in a boy less than two years old with Wiskott-Aldrich syndrome, due to receive a stem cell transplant. The material was PBMCs, obtained before TCRalphabeta/CD19-depleted stem cell transplant. The CDR3 protein is CASSEALPGLVRANEQFF. The CDR3, as DNA: TGTGCCAGCAGTGAAGCGCTTCCGGGACTCGTTCGGGCCAATGAGCAGTTCTTC.